Below are 12 T cell receptor beta chains sequenced from a single sample in a study of blood T cell repertoires in COVID-19. Clones were read by immunoSEQ multiplex PCR, and TCRdb kept only the in-frame ones, dropping some. The table has about 67,000 clones, over 80% seen once. What was sequenced was peripheral blood. Receptors originate from a man in his forties or fifties with active COVID-19.

V gene TRBV28 combines with J gene TRBJ1-5; TRBD1 matches at 7 bases. V lost 6 bases and J lost 3; bases outside the gene matches: 11. The CDR3 runs to 16 residues. Germline V gene data show CDR1 as MDHEN and CDR2 as SYDVKM. The CDR3 region has the DNA TGTGCCAGCAGGTTGACAGGGATGAGGACCAATCAGCCCCAGCATTTT. Protein product: CASRLTGMRTNQPQHF.

The V call is TRBV5-5, the J call TRBJ2-1; 8 bases fit TRBD1. The CDR3 is made up of 15 amino acids. J gave up 2 bases and V 4 bases, and 5 bases lay outside the gene matches. Germline V gene lookup returns CDR1 SGHKS and CDR2 YYEKEE (reference sequence). CDR3 amino acids: CASSKDRDPYNEQFF. DNA of the CDR3: TGTGCCAGCAGCAAGGACAGGGATCCCTACAATGAGCAGTTCTTC.

This chain connects TRBV5-4 to TRBJ2-3; D not certain. The CDR3 totals 16 residues. Germline V gene sequence: CDR1 SGHNT, CDR2 YYREEE (reference sequence). V lost 2 bases, J lost 0 bases, and 13 bases lay in between. CDR3 amino acids: CASSFLGRASTDTQYF. In DNA form, the CDR3 reads TGTGCCAGCAGCTTTCTGGGCAGAGCTAGCACAGATACGCAGTATTTT.

CDR3 coding DNA: TGCGCCAGCAGCCCCCGGACTGATAGCTCCTACGAGCAGTACTTC. Translation: CASSPRTDSSYEQYF. V and J are TRBV5-1 and TRBJ2-7; maybe TRBD2 (5 bases). The V end lost 4 bases, the J end lost 0 bases, and 14 bases lay between the germline ends. The CDR3 spans 15 residues. CDR1 SGHRS and CDR2 YFSETQ come from the germline V gene.

This rearrangement joins TRBV30 to TRBJ1-1, with a possible D match to TRBD1 (6 bases). This CDR3 is built from 13 residues. Germline V gives CDR1 GTSNPN, CDR2 SVGIG (reference sequence). V was cut by 0 bases and J by 3 bases, with 8 bases left in between. The CDR3 DNA reads TGTGCCTGGAGTGTAGGGGGACACACTGAAGCTTTCTTT. Its translation is CAWSVGGHTEAFF. The variable domain in full, with the rest retrieved from reference TRBV30 and TRBJ1-1, is SQTIHQWPATLVQPVGSPLSLECTVEGTSNPNLYWYRQAAGRGLQLLFYSVGIGQISSEVPQNLSASRPQDRQFILSSKKLLLSDSGFYLCAWSVGGHTEAFFGQGTRLTVV.

The chain uses TRBV18 and TRBJ1-2; D is perhaps TRBD1 (6 bases). Trimming took 1 base from V and 7 from J, leaving 16 bases between them. This CDR3 has 15 amino acids. Per germline, CDR1 KGHSH and CDR2 LQKENI. CDR3 region: CASSPLQGKEFGYTF. CDR3 coding DNA: TGTGCCAGCTCACCACTACAGGGAAAGGAATTTGGCTACACCTTC.

V usage is TRBV5-4 and J usage is TRBJ2-3; D is ambiguous. The CDR3 loop spans 12 amino acids. Germline V gives CDR1 SGHNT, CDR2 YYREEE (reference sequence). The V gene lost 4 bases and the J gene lost 6 bases, with 9 bases spanning the gap. The CDR3 protein is CASSAPQDTQYF. For the CDR3, the DNA is TGTGCCAGCAGCGCCCCCCAGGATACGCAGTATTTT.

The V and J genes are TRBV7-2 and TRBJ2-2; 9 bases are shared with TRBD2. Per germline, CDR1 SGHTA and CDR2 FQGNSA. This CDR3 has 18 residues. V lost 3 bases, J lost 1 base, and 9 bases stayed unmatched. The CDR3 spells CASSFRRLAGLNTGELFF. The CDR3 nucleotides read TGTGCCAGCAGCTTCAGGAGGCTAGCGGGATTGAACACCGGGGAGCTGTTTTTT. Variable domain in full (rest from reference TRBV7-2 and TRBJ2-2): GAGVSQSPSNKVTEKGKDVELRCDPISGHTALYWYRQSLGQGLEFLIYFQGNSAPDKSGLPSDRFSAERTGGSVSTLTIQRTQQEDSAVYLCASSFRRLAGLNTGELFFGEGSRLTVL.

The rearrangement uses TRBV5-1 and TRBJ2-3; TRBD2 is a possible D gene (5 bases). The CDR3 runs to 12 residues. CDR1 is SGHRS and CDR2 is YFSETQ in the germline V gene. V gave up 5 bases and J gave up 5 bases, with 9 bases separating them. The DNA of the CDR3 is TGCGCCAGCAGAGCCGAGGGAGATACGCAGTATTTT. This translates into CASRAEGDTQYF.

V usage is TRBV30 and J usage is TRBJ2-3, with a possible D match to TRBD2 (6 bases). Germline-derived CDR1 and CDR2 are GTSNPN and SVGIG (reference sequence). Between the trimmed V and J ends, which lost 3 bases and 2 bases, there was a span of 18 bases. The CDR3 has 16 amino acids. The CDR3 spells CAWRTRGGKTTDTQYF. The CDR3 region has the DNA TGTGCCTGGAGGACACGAGGCGGGAAGACCACAGATACGCAGTATTTT.

This clone has a single count. The chain joins TRBV7-2 to TRBJ2-2; D is possibly TRBD1 (5 bases). Trimming stripped 4 bases from V and 4 bases from J, with 19 bases between. Germline V gene sequence: CDR1 SGHTA, CDR2 FQGNSA. This CDR3 contains 17 residues. In DNA, the CDR3 is TGTGCCAGCAGCTGGATATATAGGGGCCGCTCCACCGGGGAGCTGTTTTTT. This codes for CASSWIYRGRSTGELFF.

The rearrangement joins TRBV7-8 to TRBJ2-3; no firm D call. Trimming took 2 bases from V and 1 from J, leaving 4 bases between them. This CDR3 comprises 13 residues. Germline V gene lookup returns CDR1 SGHVS and CDR2 FQNEAQ. DNA for the CDR3: TGTGCCAGCAGCTTATCGGGCACAGATACGCAGTATTTT. Protein sequence: CASSLSGTDTQYF.